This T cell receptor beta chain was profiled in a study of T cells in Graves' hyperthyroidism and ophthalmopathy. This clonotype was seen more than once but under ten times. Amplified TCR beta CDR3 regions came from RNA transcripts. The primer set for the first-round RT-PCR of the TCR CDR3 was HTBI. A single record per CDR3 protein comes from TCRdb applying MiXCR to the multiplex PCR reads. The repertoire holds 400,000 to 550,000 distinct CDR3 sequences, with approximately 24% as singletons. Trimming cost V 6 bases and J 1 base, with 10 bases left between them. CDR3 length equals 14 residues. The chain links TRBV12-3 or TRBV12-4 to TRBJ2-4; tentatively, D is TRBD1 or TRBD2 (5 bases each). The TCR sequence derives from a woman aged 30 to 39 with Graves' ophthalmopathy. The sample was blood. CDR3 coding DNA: TGTGCCAGCAGGGGGGACGTTGCCAAAAACATTCAGTACTTC. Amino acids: CASRGDVAKNIQYF.